These 10 T cell receptor beta chains were sequenced from one sample in a study of T-cell reconstitution after alpha-beta-depleted transplantation in children. Preparation of the TCRbeta library was carried out with unique molecular identifiers. TCRdb recomputed calls from the PCR reads with MiXCR, one row per CDR3 protein. The profile shows 250,000 to 300,000 distinct CDR3 sequences, over 9% of them singletons. The sequences come from PBMCs, collected before TCRalphabeta/CD19-depleted stem cell transplant. These receptors originate from a boy in the first two years of life with acute myeloid leukemia, due to receive a stem cell transplant.

This clonotype turned up a few times. The chain links TRBV4-2 to TRBJ1-2; D is perhaps TRBD1 (6 bases). The CDR3 spans 15 residues. V lost 1 base and J lost 2, with 11 bases in between. CDR1 LGHNA and CDR2 YNFKEQ come from the germline V gene. Here the CDR3 reads CASSQGRQGNYGYTF. CDR3 in DNA: TGTGCCAGCAGCCAAGGCAGGCAGGGGAACTATGGCTACACCTTC.

The table lists this clonotype with many counts. V gene TRBV20-1 combines with J gene TRBJ2-1, with 10 positions matching TRBD1. Germline CDR1 DFQATT, CDR2 SNEGSKA (reference sequence). With 5 bases clipped from V and 3 bases from J, the junction kept 4 bases outside the gene matches. This CDR3 region has 14 residues. CDR3 coding DNA: TGCAGTGCTTCCGGGACAGGGGACTACAATGAGCAGTTCTTC. Its protein is CSASGTGDYNEQFF.

Ten or more counts support this clonotype. This chain joins TRBV6-5 and TRBJ1-1, with D possibly being TRBD1 (5 bases). Germline CDR1 is MNHEY and CDR2 is SVGAGI. This CDR3 is built from 14 residues. V lost 2 bases and J lost 0, with 7 bases in between. The CDR3 region has the DNA TGTGCCAGCAGTTACCAGGACATGAACACTGAAGCTTTCTTT. Protein sequence: CASSYQDMNTEAFF.

Ten or more counts support this clonotype. The chain links TRBV15 to TRBJ2-7; 8 nucleotides agree with TRBD1. Germline CDR1 LNHNV, CDR2 YYDKDF (reference sequence). The V and J ends lost 6 bases and 2 bases, in that order; junction bases with no gene match: 3. This CDR3 has 13 residues. CDR3 residues: CATRRQGTYEQYF. The CDR3 coding sequence is TGTGCCACCAGGAGACAGGGGACCTACGAGCAGTACTTC. Complete variable domain (other parts from reference TRBV15 and TRBJ2-7): DAMVIQNPRYQVTQFGKPVTLSCSQTLNHNVMYWYQQKSSQAPKLLFHYYDKDFNNEADTPDNFQSRRPNTSFCFLDIRSPGLGDTAMYLCATRRQGTYEQYFGPGTRLTVT.

There are a few counts of this clonotype. V and J are TRBV11-3 and TRBJ2-7, with D hard to call. The CDR3 runs to 13 residues. The germline gives CDR1 SGHNT, CDR2 YENEEA. V shed 0 bases and J shed 13 bases, with 16 bases lying between them. The CDR3 protein is CASSLEKGGPLYF. The CDR3 DNA is TGTGCCAGCAGCTTAGAAAAGGGCGGTCCCCTATACTTC.

This clonotype was observed at least ten times. The genes are TRBV12-3 or TRBV12-4 and TRBJ2-3; D is undetermined. The V end lost 4 bases, the J end lost 4 bases, and 9 bases lay between the germline ends. This CDR3 spans 13 amino acids. The CDR3 is CASSSKVPDTQYF. The CDR3 DNA sequence: TGTGCCAGCAGTTCGAAGGTACCAGATACGCAGTATTTT.

This clonotype was counted ten times or more. The V gene is TRBV28, the J gene TRBJ1-5; D unclear. The CDR3 spans 15 residues. The germline gives CDR1 MDHEN, CDR2 SYDVKM. With 1 base removed from V and 5 bases from J, the gap between germline ends came to 12 bases. CDR3 region: CASSLLVVSDQPQHF. The CDR3 nucleotides are TGTGCCAGCAGTTTATTGGTGGTATCGGATCAGCCCCAGCATTTT.

In its sample, this clonotype was seen many times. The chain carries TRBV7-8 and TRBJ1-2; D remains ambiguous. The germline CDR1 and CDR2 sequences are SGHVS and FQNEAQ. The CDR3 consists of 15 residues. V was shortened by 0 bases and J by 4 bases, with 12 bases between the two germline ends. CDR3 sequence reads: CASSLARGDLYGYTF. In DNA, the CDR3 is TGTGCCAGCAGCTTAGCCCGGGGTGACCTCTATGGCTACACCTTC.

This clonotype was recorded at least ten times. CDR3 nucleotides: TGCAGCGTTGTTCTTAATCAGCCCCAGCATTTT. Its protein is CSVVLNQPQHF. The V and J genes are TRBV29-1 and TRBJ1-5; no clear D. V lost 4 bases, J lost 4 bases, and 5 bases lay in between. The CDR3 totals 11 residues. In germline, CDR1 is SQVTM, CDR2 ANQGSEA.

This clonotype has at least ten counts. The rearrangement links TRBV20-1 to TRBJ2-5, with D uncertain. Trimming stripped 1 base from V and 5 bases from J, with 8 bases between. The CDR3 is 12 residues long. The germline CDR1 and CDR2 sequences are DFQATT and SNEGSKA (reference sequence). The CDR3 region has the DNA TGCAGTGCTAGAGTGAGTGGGGAGACCCAGTACTTC. As protein: CSARVSGETQYF.